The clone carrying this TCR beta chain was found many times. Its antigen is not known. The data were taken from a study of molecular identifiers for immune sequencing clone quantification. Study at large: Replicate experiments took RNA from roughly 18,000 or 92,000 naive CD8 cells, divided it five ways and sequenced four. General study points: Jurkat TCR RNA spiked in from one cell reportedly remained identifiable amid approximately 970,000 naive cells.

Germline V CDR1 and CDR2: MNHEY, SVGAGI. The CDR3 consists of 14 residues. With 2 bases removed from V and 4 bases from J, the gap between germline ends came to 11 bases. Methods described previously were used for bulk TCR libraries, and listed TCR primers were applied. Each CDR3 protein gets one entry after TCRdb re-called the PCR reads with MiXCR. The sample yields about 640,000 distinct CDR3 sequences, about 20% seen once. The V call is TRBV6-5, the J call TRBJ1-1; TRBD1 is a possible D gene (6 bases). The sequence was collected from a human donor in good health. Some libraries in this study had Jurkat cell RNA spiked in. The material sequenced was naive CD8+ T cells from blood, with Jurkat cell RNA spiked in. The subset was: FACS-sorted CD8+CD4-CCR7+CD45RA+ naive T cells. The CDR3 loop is CASSYGGGRTEAFF. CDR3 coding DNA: TGTGCCAGCAGTTACGGCGGGGGCCGCACTGAAGCTTTCTTT.